In this sample, the clone carrying this T cell receptor (beta chain) turned up a few times. One entry per CDR3 protein results from TCRdb running MiXCR on the 5' RACE reads. The table lists around 340,000 distinct CDR3 sequences, approximately 12% of them singletons. V shed 3 bases, J shed 2 bases, and the junction held 9 bases outside the gene matches. The CDR3 contains 16 residues. This sample stems from a study of T cells after yellow fever vaccination. Whole-study context: Where fractions had low cell numbers, libraries were prepared from them with the SMART-Seq v4 Ultra Low Input RNA kit.

The source was CD4+ T cells sorted from PBMCs, collected 15 days after the yellow fever booster vaccination. This receptor was taken from a man aged 18 to 30 who received the YFV17D yellow fever vaccine. This chain connects TRBV12-3 or TRBV12-4 to TRBJ1-1; 7 bases line up with TRBD1. CDR3 bases: TGTGCCAGCAGTTTGTCCCTAGGGGACAGTAACACTGAAGCTTTCTTT. This sequence encodes CASSLSLGDSNTEAFF.